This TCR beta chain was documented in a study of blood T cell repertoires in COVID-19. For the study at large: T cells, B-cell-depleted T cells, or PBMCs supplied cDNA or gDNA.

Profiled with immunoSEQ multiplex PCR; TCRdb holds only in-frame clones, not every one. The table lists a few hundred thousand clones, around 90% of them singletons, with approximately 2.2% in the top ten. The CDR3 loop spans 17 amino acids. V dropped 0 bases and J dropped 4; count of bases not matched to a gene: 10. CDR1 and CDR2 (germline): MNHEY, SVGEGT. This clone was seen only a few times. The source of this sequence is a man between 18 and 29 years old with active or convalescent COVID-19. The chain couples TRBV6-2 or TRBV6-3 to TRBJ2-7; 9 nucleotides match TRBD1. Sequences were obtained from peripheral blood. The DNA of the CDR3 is TGTGCCAGCAGTTACTCCGGGGACAGGGTAGCAACTTACGAGCAGTACTTC. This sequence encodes CASSYSGDRVATYEQYF.